This TCR beta chain was found in a study of CD8+CD57+ T cells in acquired aplastic anemia. Patients picked for sequencing had shown CD8+CD57+ cell expansion detected by flow cytometry. At blood sampling, none of the patients had yet received therapy. This clonotype was counted a single time. The antigen is undetermined. Genomic DNA served as template for TCR beta VDJ and CDR3 profiling. TCRdb called the reads again in MiXCR, with one record for every CDR3 protein. Counted here are some 200,000 distinct CDR3 sequences, less than 60% occurring once; the ten biggest clones make up nearly 20%. Whole-study findings and limits: Overlap between patients and controls comprised about 28 CD8+ CDR3 sequences.

Trimming shortened V by 1 base and J by 12 bases, and 7 bases separated the two germline ends. The CDR3 length is 9 residues. Germline V gene data show CDR1 as DFQATT and CDR2 as SNEGSKA (reference sequence). The origin of this receptor is a human donor with aplastic anemia. The chain is built from TRBV20-1 and TRBJ2-7; D unresolved. The sequenced material came from sorted CD4+, CD8+, or CD8+CD57+ T cells (not recorded which) from PBMCs. The CDR3 region has the DNA TGCAGTGCTAGAGGGTTGTCGTACTTC. Amino acids: CSARGLSYF.